This T cell receptor beta chain stems from a study of blood T cell repertoires in COVID-19. Per germline, CDR1 ENHRY and CDR2 SYGVKD. The CDR3 is 15 residues long. The J segment lost 4 bases and the V segment lost 6 bases, leaving 7 bases of the junction unmatched. Produced via immunoSEQ multiplex PCR; TCRdb's table is partial and in-frame only. Of more than 400,000 clones in the sample, roughly 85% were seen once. The receptor's source is a human donor in a cohort sampled during active COVID-19. The chain joins TRBV10-3 to TRBJ2-3; 10 bases fit TRBD2. The sample comprised peripheral blood. The DNA of the CDR3 is TGTGCCATCAGCCCGGGACTAGCGTCGGCAGATACGCAGTATTTT. Translating it yields CAISPGLASADTQYF.